This T cell receptor (beta chain) was obtained from a study of T-cell reconstitution after alpha-beta-depleted transplantation in children. Study-level findings and limits: Several hundred expanded graft clones reportedly gave rise to the alpha-beta T cells present about two months after transplant. Diversity of TCRbeta at day 60 was high in some patients, arising from surviving recipient T cells and thymic progenitors. One year post-transplant, T-cell counts and diversity were largely derived from T cells produced anew.

The sample holds many counts of this clonotype. The antigen is unknown. Preparing the TCRbeta library involved the use of unique molecular identifiers. In TCRdb, the PCR reads were re-called with MiXCR into one record per CDR3 protein. The sample has approximately 290,000 distinct CDR3 sequences, 11% seen once. This CDR3 is built from 15 residues. The clonotype comes from a male patient aged 2 to 9 who had a stem cell transplant for chronic granulomatous disease, so the T cells may come from the graft donor. The input for sequencing was peripheral blood, taken 180 days after TCRalphabeta/CD19-depleted stem cell transplant. This rearrangement joins TRBV21-1 to TRBJ2-3; TRBD2 is the table's D call, not checked against the DNA. TRBV21-1 is flagged as a pseudogene. The CDR3 DNA is TGTGCCAGCAGCAACCGGGACTCCACTACAGATACGCAGTATTTT. Its translation is CASSNRDSTTDTQYF.